The source of this TCR beta chain is a study of cytomegalovirus exposure and HLA in healthy donors (dated by TCRdb to between 2016 and 2019). General notes on the study: An earlier analysis of a few hundred of the donors reported 250 to 300 Gb of sequence data and 117 million unique TCR beta sequences obtained from about 180 million T cells. An early release that covered about 600 HLA-typed donors contained approximately 300 gigabases of sequencing data and about 93 million unique TCR sequences. Among the roughly 400 genotyped donors, around 81% belonged to the genetic ancestry cluster associated with self-reported Caucasian donors. The aim of the study was to test whether cataloging public T cell receptors could identify signatures of past pathogen exposure. The study used immunosequencing to profile the T cell repertoires of under 700 subjects and linked those repertoires to cytomegalovirus serostatus. Along with the approximately 670-subject first cohort, a separate validation cohort of over a hundred different subjects was used. The study combined high-throughput TCR immunosequencing, statistical association of individual TCRs with disease status, and machine learning to predict cytomegalovirus infection status. To study patterns of TCR occurrence, a later analysis re-analyzed previously published TCR beta repertoires from just over 650 donors and added high-resolution HLA genotyping. In the later analysis, no new phenotypic data were used to find candidate immune exposures; instead, reliance was placed on TCR beta sequences and their occurrence across donors. An earlier analysis of more than 450 of the donors used high-throughput TCR beta sequencing to judge whether each TCR beta V gene segment behaved as functional or pseudogenic. Alongside the repertoire data, information on donor age, sex, ethnicity and CMV serostatus was compiled. A later genetic analysis took genome-wide SNP genotypes for about three fifths of the roughly 700 donors and used that subset as a discovery cohort. Every discovery cohort repertoire had been produced on one sequencing platform. Class I and class II HLA loci were covered by the typing at four-digit resolution. Typing coverage differed by locus: A, B, C, DRB1 and DQB1 were typed in roughly 620-640 donors, DQA1 in 522, DPA1 in approximately 610, and DPB1 in 450 to 480. Because of strong linkage in the cohort, five DR-DQ haplotypes were treated as single units for association and clustering. On average, roughly 200,000 unique TCR beta nucleotide sequences were sequenced per donor among about 400 genotyped donors of the cohort, with 15% to 20% of those sequences being non-productive. Overall study results and their limits: An earlier analysis of approximately 570 of the donors showed that most TCR beta V segments appeared in productive rearrangements either about 87% or about 30% of the time, which broadly matched IMGT annotations. According to a later analysis, TCR association rates differed among HLA loci, with DRB1 alleles showing the most associated TCRs and HLA-C alleles showing the fewest. Because HLA typing was missing for some donors at each locus, association tests included only the typed subset. According to a later genetic analysis, donors in an Asian-associated ancestry cluster had fewer N-insertions in productive TCRs than the roughly 670-donor mean. A cluster of highly shared sequence variants was judged likely to represent a technical artifact of the sequencing pipeline. The authors suggested that the approach could potentially be generalized to other disease states and immunological phenotypes. Because counts were too low, seventeen rarely observed V segments, including chromosome 9 orphons, were excluded from the earlier analysis of fewer than 650 of the donors. Across donors, most TCR sequences were observed very rarely, whereas some public TCRs were present in many individuals. Some IMGT-functional V segments, including TRBV6-2 and TRBV6-3, could not be distinguished by the 87-base-pair reads and were therefore excluded. Immune exposure information for the cohort was limited to CMV serostatus. In this cohort, only TCR beta chains were sequenced, and detectable features were limited by the absence of alpha or paired-chain data. In a later analysis, more than 15,000 TCR beta sequences were associated with specific HLA alleles at a false discovery rate of 0.05. Strong co-occurrence of HLA alleles, especially DR and DQ, made assigning TCR associations to individual alleles difficult. An association between a missense DCLRE1C variant and V-gene and J-gene trimming of TCR beta chains was found in a later genetic analysis and replicated in an independent cohort. A further reported finding was that TCR beta sequences accurately predicted the HLA-A and HLA-B alleles for most subjects in the first cohort. The classifier was reported to diagnose cytomegalovirus status with high specificity and sensitivity in both the original and validation cohorts. In vitro tests confirmed that a few of the cytomegalovirus-associated TCR beta chains recognize cytomegalovirus antigens. According to a later analysis, parvovirus B19, influenza, CMV and Epstein-Barr virus appeared linked to several top co-occurrence clusters. Correlated functional status among segregating V segments might be attributable to linkage disequilibrium, but an unknown experimental factor could not be ruled out. In a later analysis, HLA-associated TCR beta chains were found to be more clonally expanded and to have lower generation probabilities than equally common non-associated chains. In a later analysis, most CMV-associated TCR beta chains were found to appear HLA-restricted, with HLA associations seemingly driven largely by CMV exposure. Sequencing depth was assumed to be roughly uniform across donors in the presence/absence analyses, though that assumption may not hold. A total of 150 to 200 TCR beta chains were listed by the study as associated with cytomegalovirus.

CDR1 and CDR2 were assigned from the germline V gene as MDHEN and SYDVKM. At the junction V is shortened by 1 base and J by 3 bases; bases outside the gene matches: 5. The CDR3 covers 18 residues, taking in both the cysteine and the phenylalanine. Only the CDR3 DNA is retained, 54 bases long and in frame from the first base. The cohort consisted of 666 healthy bone marrow donors. At the time of sampling, all cohort members were nominally healthy, though unrecorded immune exposures were likely present. The donor was CMV seropositive and belonged to the group of more than 250 seropositive cohort members. Every donor gave a peripheral blood sample, and the peripheral blood mononuclear cells from that sample were used for TCR beta sequencing. Genomic DNA extraction from the blood cell samples was performed with the Qiagen DNeasy Blood Extraction Kit. The method was the immunoSEQ multiplex PCR assay. For the multiplex PCR, a mixture combining 60 forward primers for TCR Vbeta segments and 13 reverse primers for TCR Jbeta segments was used. The CDR3 region of rearranged TCR beta genes was amplified from genomic DNA with a multiplex PCR assay. The Illumina HiSeq System was used to sequence the amplified TCR beta libraries as 87-base-pair reads. Per the authors' processing: In a later analysis, tens of millions of unique TCR beta chains were counted across the 666 repertoires, and roughly 11 million of these chains were shared by at least two donors. To remove PCR and sequencing errors, raw reads were error-corrected and collapsed into unique sequences using a nearest-neighbor algorithm that merged closely related sequences. To assign V, D and J gene segments, CDR3 sequences were aligned to IMGT reference sequences. Each retained sequence needed at least a six-nucleotide match to both a V gene segment and a J gene segment. A rearrangement counted as productive if the CDR3 had no stop codons and remained in frame with V and J, and every other rearrangement counted as non-productive. Following IMGT convention, CDR3 was defined as the stretch from the second conserved V-encoded cysteine to the conserved J-encoded phenylalanine. The earlier analysis of about 530 of the donors excluded any sequence lacking an unambiguous match to a single V gene segment. In an earlier analysis of 587 of the donors, V segments were called functional above 56.7% productive rearrangements and were called segregating when the between-donor standard deviation exceeded 5%. A statistical classification framework was developed to diagnose cytomegalovirus status using the catalog of TCR beta chain sequences. In a later analysis, V and J genes were assigned by comparing TCR nucleotide sequences against IMGT/GENE-DB human TR gene sequences. The TCRdist pipeline was used in a later analysis to assign CDR3 sequences and most-parsimonious VDJ recombination scenarios. In a later analysis, each TCR beta chain was defined by its CDR3 amino acid sequence together with its V-gene family, and reads lacking a unique V-gene family were excluded. In a later analysis, some 600 highly shared, low-generation-probability nucleotide sequences were removed to address suspected cross-contamination and a sequencing artifact. For each public chain, a later analysis derived a clonal expansion index from normalized ranks of inferred template counts within each repertoire. In a later analysis, generation probabilities were computed using a VDJ recombination model fitted to out-of-frame rearrangements, and the results were checked against IGoR. In a later analysis, hypergeometric tests were used to score TCR-TCR, TCR-HLA and TCR-CMV co-occurrence, with a repertoire-size bias correction applied to TCR pairs. In a later analysis, false discovery rates were estimated by permuting HLA or CMV assignments 20 times. A later analysis grouped co-occurring TCRs with DBSCAN, adding TCRdist sequence similarity when clustering within HLA-allele-positive subsets. Repertoires with fewer than 30,000 or more than 120,000 public chains, plus five repertoires with anomalous nucleotide sharing, were excluded from co-occurrence clustering. Here the immuneACCESS table is served through TCRdb, limited to in-frame sequences with V and J called. Missing clones are a known gap in these copies; in checked studies unresolved V genes cover under half, and the rest lacks a known reason. D and trimming come from the DNA, and the V and J calls and clone size come from that table. This sample lists about 150,000 clones; 80% to 90% were detected once. The ten largest clonotypes hold 3.5% to 5.5% of the sample.

Details on this clone: No cognate antigen has been identified for it. There are no base qualities to consult, and no much larger clone falls within one base.

This TCR derives from a woman between 40 and 55 years old in good health and CMV-seropositive. The sequenced sample was PBMCs. The rearrangement combines TRBV28 with TRBJ2-2, with 13 bases in between that match TRBD2. Here is the DNA: TGTGCCAGCAGTTTATTACGGACTAGCGGGAGATACACCGGGGAGCTGTTTTTT. Its translation reads: CASSLLRTSGRYTGELFF. The full variable domain, with segments outside the CDR3 supplied by the reference TRBV28 and TRBJ2-2 proteins, appears as DVKVTQSSRYLVKRTGEKVFLECVQDMDHENMFWYRQDPGLGLRLIYFSYDVKMKEKGDIPEGYSVSREKKERFSLILESASTNQTSMYLCASSLLRTSGRYTGELFFGEGSRLTVL.